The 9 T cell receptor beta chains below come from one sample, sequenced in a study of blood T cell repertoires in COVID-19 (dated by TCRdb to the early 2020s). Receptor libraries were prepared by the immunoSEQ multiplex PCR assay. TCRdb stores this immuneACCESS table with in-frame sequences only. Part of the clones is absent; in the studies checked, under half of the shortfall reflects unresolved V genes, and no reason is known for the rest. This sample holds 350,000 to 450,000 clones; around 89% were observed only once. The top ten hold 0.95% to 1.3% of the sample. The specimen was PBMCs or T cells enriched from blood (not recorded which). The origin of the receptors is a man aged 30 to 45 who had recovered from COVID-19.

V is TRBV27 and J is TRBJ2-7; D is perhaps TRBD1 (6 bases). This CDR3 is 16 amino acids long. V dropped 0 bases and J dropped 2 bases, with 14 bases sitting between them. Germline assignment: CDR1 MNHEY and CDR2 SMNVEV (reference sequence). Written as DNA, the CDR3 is TGTGCCAGCAGTTTATCATATCGGGACATACCCTACGAGCAGTACTTC. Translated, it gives CASSLSYRDIPYEQYF.

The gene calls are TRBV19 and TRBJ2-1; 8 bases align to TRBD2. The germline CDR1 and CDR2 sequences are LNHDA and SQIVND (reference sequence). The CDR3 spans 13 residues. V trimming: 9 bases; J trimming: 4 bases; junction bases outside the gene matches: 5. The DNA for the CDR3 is TGTGCCAGCAGCGGGAGACGGTACAATGAGCAGTTCTTC. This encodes CASSGRRYNEQFF.

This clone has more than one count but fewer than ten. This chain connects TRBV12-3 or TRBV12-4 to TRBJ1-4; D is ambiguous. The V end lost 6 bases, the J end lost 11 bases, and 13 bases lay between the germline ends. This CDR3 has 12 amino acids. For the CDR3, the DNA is TGTGCCAGCAGCATAAACCGGGAGAAACTGTTTTTT. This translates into CASSINREKLFF.

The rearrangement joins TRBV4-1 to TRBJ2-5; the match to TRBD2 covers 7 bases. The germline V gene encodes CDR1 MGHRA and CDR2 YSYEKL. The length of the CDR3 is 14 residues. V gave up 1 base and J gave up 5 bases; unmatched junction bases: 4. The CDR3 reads CASSQGEGGETQYF. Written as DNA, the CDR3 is TGCGCCAGCAGCCAAGGGGAGGGAGGGGAGACCCAGTACTTC.

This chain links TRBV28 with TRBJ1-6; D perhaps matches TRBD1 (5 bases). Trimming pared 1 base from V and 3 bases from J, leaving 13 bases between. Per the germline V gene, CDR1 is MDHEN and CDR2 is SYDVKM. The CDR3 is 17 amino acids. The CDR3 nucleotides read TGTGCCAGCAGTTTATCGGCAGGGCCAAGCTATAATTCACCCCTCCACTTT. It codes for CASSLSAGPSYNSPLHF.

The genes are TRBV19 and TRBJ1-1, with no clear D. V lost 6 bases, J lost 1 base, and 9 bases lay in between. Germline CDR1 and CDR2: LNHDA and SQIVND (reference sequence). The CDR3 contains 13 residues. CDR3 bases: TGTGCCAGTAGCCAAAACAGGAACACTGAAGCTTTCTTT. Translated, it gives CASSQNRNTEAFF.

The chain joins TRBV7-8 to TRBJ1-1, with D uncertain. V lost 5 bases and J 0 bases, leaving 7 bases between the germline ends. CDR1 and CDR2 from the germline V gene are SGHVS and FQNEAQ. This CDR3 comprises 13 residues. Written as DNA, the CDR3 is TGTGCCAGCAGCCGTATAGTGAACACTGAAGCTTTCTTT. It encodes CASSRIVNTEAFF.

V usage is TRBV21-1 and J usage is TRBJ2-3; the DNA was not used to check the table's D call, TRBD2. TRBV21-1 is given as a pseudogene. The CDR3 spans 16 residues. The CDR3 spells CASSCPGLAYTDTQYF. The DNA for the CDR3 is TGTGCCAGCAGCTGTCCGGGACTTGCTTACACAGATACGCAGTATTTT.

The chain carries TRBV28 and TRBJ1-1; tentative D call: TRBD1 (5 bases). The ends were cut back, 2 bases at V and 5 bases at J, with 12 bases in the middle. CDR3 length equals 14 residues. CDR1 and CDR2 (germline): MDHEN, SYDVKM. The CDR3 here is CASSLPNGGTEAFF. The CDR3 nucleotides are TGTGCCAGCAGTTTACCAAACGGGGGGACTGAAGCTTTCTTT.